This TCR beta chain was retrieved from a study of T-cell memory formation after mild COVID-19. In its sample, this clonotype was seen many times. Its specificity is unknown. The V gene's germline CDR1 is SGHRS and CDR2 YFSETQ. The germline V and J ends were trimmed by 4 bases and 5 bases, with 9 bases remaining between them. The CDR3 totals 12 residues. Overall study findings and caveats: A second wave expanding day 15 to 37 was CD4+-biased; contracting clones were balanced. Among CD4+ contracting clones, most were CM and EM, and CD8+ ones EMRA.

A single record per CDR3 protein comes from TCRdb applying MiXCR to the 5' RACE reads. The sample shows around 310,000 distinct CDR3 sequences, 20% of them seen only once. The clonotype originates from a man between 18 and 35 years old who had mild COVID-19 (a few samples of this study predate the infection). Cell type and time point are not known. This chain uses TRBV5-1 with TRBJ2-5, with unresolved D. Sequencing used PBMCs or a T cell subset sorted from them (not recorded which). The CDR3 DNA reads TGCGCCAGCAGCGCTGGCAGGGAGACCCAGTACTTC. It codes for CASSAGRETQYF.